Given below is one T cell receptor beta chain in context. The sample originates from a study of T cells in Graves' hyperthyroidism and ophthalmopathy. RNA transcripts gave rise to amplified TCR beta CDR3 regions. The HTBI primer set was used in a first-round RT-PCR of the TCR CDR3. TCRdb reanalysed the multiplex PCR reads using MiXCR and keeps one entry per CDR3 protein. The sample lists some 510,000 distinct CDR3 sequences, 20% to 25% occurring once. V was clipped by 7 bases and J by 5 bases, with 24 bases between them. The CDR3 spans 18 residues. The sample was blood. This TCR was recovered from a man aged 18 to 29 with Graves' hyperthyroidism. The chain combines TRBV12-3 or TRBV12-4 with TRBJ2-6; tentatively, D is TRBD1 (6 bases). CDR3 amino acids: CASNGSGQGRGRANVLTF. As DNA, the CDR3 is TGTGCCAGCAACGGGTCGGGACAAGGTCGAGGGCGGGCCAACGTCCTGACTTTC.